The T cell receptor beta chain under discussion was sequenced for a study of memory CD4+ T cells and cytomegalovirus serostatus. Across the whole study: Of the healthy Belgian adults, several were CMV seropositive and approximately 24 seronegative.

Findings and limits, study-wide: The CMV-associated TCR signature appears largely within the CD4+ memory repertoire.

The sort gate was single viable CD3+CD4+CD8-CD45RO+ cells for memory CD4+ T cells. Total CD4+ T cells were enriched by CD4 positive selection. Some clones are missing from TCRdb's copy, which holds only in-frame ones; the method was immunoSEQ multiplex PCR. Found here are 45,000 to 60,000 clones, 80% to 90% of them singletons; the top ten hold roughly 2%. This CDR3 contains 13 residues. The germline V gene encodes CDR1 SGHNT and CDR2 YYREEE (reference sequence). V shed 2 bases and J shed 4 bases, with 9 bases lying between them. With regard to this clone: The antigen remains unidentified.

This TCR was sampled from an adult in good health and CMV-seropositive. The V gene is TRBV5-4, the J gene TRBJ2-5; D may match TRBD1 or TRBD2 (6 bases each). Sequenced material: memory CD4+ T cells from blood. CDR3 amino acids: CASSFGGPETQYF. The DNA of the CDR3 is TGTGCCAGCAGCTTCGGGGGCCCAGAGACCCAGTACTTC.